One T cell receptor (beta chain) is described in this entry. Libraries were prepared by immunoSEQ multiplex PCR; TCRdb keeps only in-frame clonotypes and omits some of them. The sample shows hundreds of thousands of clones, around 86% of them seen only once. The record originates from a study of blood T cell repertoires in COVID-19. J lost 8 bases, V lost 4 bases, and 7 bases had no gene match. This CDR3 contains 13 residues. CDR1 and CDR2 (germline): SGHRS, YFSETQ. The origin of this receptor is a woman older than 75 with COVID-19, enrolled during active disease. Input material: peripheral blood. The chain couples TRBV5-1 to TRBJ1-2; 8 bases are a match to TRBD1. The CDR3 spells CASSPGQGRGYTF. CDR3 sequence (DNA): TGCGCCAGCAGCCCCGGACAGGGACGGGGCTACACCTTC.